Below are 30 T cell receptor beta chains sequenced from a single sample in a study of blood T cell repertoires in COVID-19. Some clones are missing from TCRdb's copy, which holds only in-frame ones; the method was immunoSEQ multiplex PCR. The table has 80,000 or so clones, roughly four fifths seen once. The specimen sequenced was peripheral blood. These receptor sequences come from an elderly man with acute or convalescent COVID-19.

V and J are TRBV10-1 and TRBJ2-6; 7 nucleotides line up with TRBD2. V dropped 8 bases and J dropped 2; count of bases not matched to a gene: 3. The CDR3 has 14 residues. The germline V gene has CDR1 WNHNN and CDR2 SYGVQD (reference sequence). The CDR3 DNA follows: TGCGCCAGCTCCAGCGGGGCTGGGGCCAACGTCCTGACTTTC. It specifies CASSSGAGANVLTF.

The count of this clone is one. Sequence at one end of the junction differs from germline and may be a read error. This chain connects TRBV5-1 to TRBJ1-1; possible D gene TRBD1, 6 bases. Germline-derived CDR1 and CDR2 are SGHRS and YFSETQ. CDR3 length equals 16 residues. Here the CDR3 reads CARSPGGRGVLGEAFF. CDR3 nucleotides: TGCGCCCGCAGTCCAGGCGGGAGGGGGGTGTTGGGTGAAGCTTTCTTT. The full variable domain, in which reference TRBV5-1 and TRBJ1-1 provide the parts outside the CDR3, is KAGVTQTPRYLIKTRGQQVTLSCSPISGHRSVSWYQQTPGQGLQFLFEYFSETQRNKGNFPGRFSGRQFSNSRSEMNVSTLELGDSALYLCARSPGGRGVLGEAFFGQGTRLTVV.

This clone was seen just once. The rearrangement links TRBV3-1 (or the pseudogene TRBV3-2) to TRBJ2-7, with a weak D call TRBD1 (5 bases). Trimming took off 7 bases at V and 0 bases at J, with 13 bases between the two ends. This CDR3 region has 14 residues. The germline CDR1 and CDR2 sequences are LGHDT and YNNKEL (reference sequence). CDR3 residues: CASTNHDSSYEQYF. CDR3 in DNA: TGTGCCAGCACCAACCATGACAGCTCCTACGAGCAGTACTTC.

The chain couples TRBV29-1 to TRBJ2-3, with 7 bases lining up with TRBD1. The CDR3 sequence is 13 residues long. Germline trimming cut 2 bases from V and 5 bases from J; bases unmatched to any gene: 4. Germline lookup yields CDR1 SQVTM and CDR2 ANQGSEA. CDR3 protein: CSVERGRLDTQYF. The CDR3 bases are TGCAGCGTTGAAAGGGGGCGCTTAGATACGCAGTATTTT.

The CDR3 sequence is CASSLGAGGEGYTF. CDR3 in DNA: TGTGCCAGCTCCCTTGGGGCAGGGGGCGAAGGCTACACCTTC. This chain links TRBV18 with TRBJ1-2, with 8 bases that match TRBD1. V lost 6 bases and J lost 8; bases outside the gene matches: 11. The CDR3 loop spans 14 amino acids. In germline, CDR1 is KGHSH, CDR2 LQKENI.

This clone occurred once. The chain combines TRBV5-4 with TRBJ2-5; 9 bases match TRBD1. Trimming removed 4 bases from V and 5 bases from J; junction bases left unmatched: 6. The CDR3 loop spans 14 amino acids. Germline CDR1 SGHNT, CDR2 YYREEE (reference sequence). The CDR3 DNA is TGTGCCAGCAGCCCGGGACAGGGCCGGGAGACCCAGTACTTC. Translation gives CASSPGQGRETQYF. Looking up the rest from reference TRBV5-4 and TRBJ2-5 gives the full variable domain: ETGVTQSPTHLIKTRGQQVTLRCSSQSGHNTVSWYQQALGQGPQFIFQYYREEENGRGNFPPRFSGLQFPNYSSELNVNALELDDSALYLCASSPGQGRETQYFGPGTRLLVL.

J is TRBJ2-7 and V is TRBV15, with 9 bases that match TRBD1. CDR1 LNHNV and CDR2 YYDKDF come from the germline V gene (reference sequence). Trimming cost V 0 bases and J 2 bases; bases outside gene matches: 2. The CDR3 loop spans 15 amino acids. CDR3 loop: CATSREGTGPYEQYF. The CDR3 DNA reads as TGTGCCACCAGCAGAGAGGGGACAGGGCCCTACGAGCAGTACTTC.

This sequence joins TRBV6-1 and TRBJ2-1; a possible D gene is TRBD1 (6 bases). With 2 bases removed from V and 4 bases from J, the gap between germline ends came to 18 bases. CDR3 size: 17 residues. Germline values: CDR1 MNHNS, CDR2 SASEGT. The CDR3 region is CASSEFRQATLYNEQFF. The CDR3 DNA reads TGTGCCAGCAGTGAATTTAGACAGGCCACCTTGTACAATGAGCAGTTCTTC.

The J gene is TRBJ1-1, the V gene TRBV30; 7 bases match TRBD1. Germline assignment: CDR1 GTSNPN and CDR2 SVGIG (reference sequence). The CDR3 consists of 14 residues. The V gene end was trimmed by 3 bases and the J gene end by 0 bases; junction bases not matched to a gene: 4. The CDR3 region is CAWRGTDLNTEAFF. In DNA form, the CDR3 reads TGTGCCTGGAGGGGGACAGACTTGAACACTGAAGCTTTCTTT.

The rearrangement joins TRBV10-3 to TRBJ2-3, with 12 bases identical to TRBD2. Germline CDR1 reads ENHRY; CDR2 reads SYGVKD. V lost 7 bases, J lost 3 bases, and 2 bases stayed unmatched. The CDR3 has 14 amino acids. CDR3 DNA sequence: TGTGCCATCAAAACTAGCGGGGGGACAGATACGCAGTATTTT. Translating it yields CAIKTSGGTDTQYF.

The chain recombines TRBV27 with TRBJ1-2; D call uncertain. The CDR3 consists of 12 residues. V gave up 5 bases and J gave up 3 bases, with 7 bases separating them. Germline loops: CDR1 MNHEY, CDR2 SMNVEV (reference sequence). The CDR3 here is CASSSSDYGYTF. CDR3 bases: TGTGCCAGCAGTAGCAGCGACTATGGCTACACCTTC.

The chain recombines TRBV3-1 (or the pseudogene TRBV3-2) with TRBJ2-5, with D perhaps TRBD2 (5 bases). Trimming took 1 base from V and 0 from J, leaving 12 bases between them. In germline, CDR1 is LGHDT, CDR2 YNNKEL (reference sequence). The CDR3 totals 16 residues. The CDR3 is CASSQGNSEDQETQYF. Written as DNA, the CDR3 is TGTGCCAGCAGCCAAGGAAATAGCGAAGACCAAGAGACCCAGTACTTC.

V gene TRBV10-1 combines with J gene TRBJ2-1; 9 bases match TRBD2. Losses at the gene ends were 0 bases for V and 7 bases for J; bases not matched to a gene: 10. The CDR3 consists of 17 residues. In germline, CDR1 is WNHNN, CDR2 SYGVQD (reference sequence). The CDR3 region is CASSESSRGGAGNEQFF. The CDR3 DNA follows: TGCGCCAGCAGTGAGTCGAGTCGCGGGGGGGCCGGGAATGAGCAGTTCTTC.

The chain joins TRBV7-8 to TRBJ2-2; TRBD1 might be the D (6 bases). CDR3 length: 14 amino acids. The V gene lost 5 bases and the J gene lost 6 bases, with 13 bases spanning the gap. CDR1 and CDR2 from the germline V gene are SGHVS and FQNEAQ. In DNA, the CDR3 is TGTGCCAGCAGCCTCACAGGGTTGGCCGGGGAGCTGTTTTTT. It translates to CASSLTGLAGELFF.

This chain connects TRBV6-2 or TRBV6-3 to TRBJ1-5; TRBD1 might be the D (5 bases). CDR3 length: 15 residues. V lost 4 bases and J lost 1, with 11 bases in between. Germline assignment: CDR1 MNHEY and CDR2 SVGEGT. This chain's CDR3 is CASSLQGKSNQPQHF. Here the CDR3 DNA reads TGTGCCAGCAGTTTGCAGGGTAAAAGCAATCAGCCCCAGCATTTT.

The chain recombines TRBV29-1 with TRBJ1-5, with TRBD1 matching 7 bases. The CDR3 totals 13 residues. V shed 7 bases, J shed 5 bases, and the junction held 8 bases outside the gene matches. The germline CDR1 and CDR2 sequences are SQVTM and ANQGSEA. The CDR3 region has the DNA TGCAGCGCCTCGGGACAGCCAGATCAGCCCCAGCATTTT. Translation: CSASGQPDQPQHF.

V is TRBV15 and J is TRBJ2-7; D gene unclear. V was shortened by 0 bases and J by 4 bases, with 7 bases between the two germline ends. Germline V CDR1 and CDR2: LNHNV, YYDKDF (reference sequence). The CDR3 totals 13 residues. The CDR3 is CATSRDRRYEQYF. In DNA, the CDR3 is TGTGCCACCAGCAGAGATCGTCGGTACGAGCAGTACTTC.

The V call is TRBV7-2, the J call TRBJ2-7; TRBD1 matches 8 bases. From germline, CDR1 is SGHTA and CDR2 FQGNSA. V gave up 4 bases and J gave up 7 bases; unmatched junction bases: 3. The CDR3 is 12 residues long. CDR3 amino acids: CASSSYRGEQYF. DNA for the CDR3: TGTGCCAGCAGCTCTTACAGGGGGGAGCAGTACTTC.

The rearrangement uses TRBV6-1 and TRBJ2-3, with 9 bases aligning to TRBD1. Trimming removed 3 bases from V and 2 bases from J; junction bases left unmatched: 9. Germline lookup yields CDR1 MNHNS and CDR2 SASEGT. The CDR3 is made up of 17 amino acids. CDR3 nucleotides: TGTGCCAGCAGTGATTGGGCCGGGACAGGGCTCACAGATACGCAGTATTTT. This sequence encodes CASSDWAGTGLTDTQYF.

CDR3 region: CASSQDRGGLYNSPLHF. The DNA of the CDR3 is TGTGCCAGCAGCCAAGATCGGGGGGGATTGTATAATTCACCCCTCCACTTT. J is TRBJ1-6 and V is TRBV3-1 (or the pseudogene TRBV3-2); tentatively, D is TRBD1 (5 bases). This CDR3 is built from 17 residues. Trimming stripped 0 bases from V and 4 bases from J, with 13 bases between. CDR1 and CDR2 from the germline V gene are LGHDT and YNNKEL (reference sequence).

The V call is TRBV4-2, the J call TRBJ1-2; 11 bases align to TRBD1. The CDR3 totals 14 residues. V was pared by 3 bases and J by 8 bases, with 5 bases of the junction left unmatched. Germline CDR1 is LGHNA and CDR2 is YNFKEQ. The CDR3 sequence is CASSQGQGDGGYTF. The CDR3 coding sequence is TGTGCCAGCAGCCAGGGACAGGGGGATGGAGGCTACACCTTC.

The genes are TRBV19 and TRBJ2-7; TRBD2 might be the D (6 bases). Germline CDR1 is LNHDA and CDR2 is SQIVND (reference sequence). The CDR3 has 15 residues. Between the trimmed V and J ends, which lost 3 bases and 0 bases, there was a span of 12 bases. In DNA form, the CDR3 reads TGTGCCAGTAGTATTCGACAGACTAGCTCCTACGAGCAGTACTTC. Encoded protein: CASSIRQTSSYEQYF.

The rearrangement uses TRBV12-3 or TRBV12-4 and TRBJ1-3; unclear D gene. This CDR3 has 12 residues. V was shortened by 7 bases and J by 1 base, with 5 bases between the two germline ends. CDR3 in amino acids: CASTSSGNTIYF. Here the CDR3 DNA reads TGTGCCAGCACGAGTTCTGGAAACACCATATATTTT.

The rearrangement links TRBV5-4 to TRBJ1-2; D not certain. V was clipped by 0 bases and J by 4 bases, with 13 bases between them. The CDR3 extends over 15 amino acids. Germline V lookup: CDR1 SGHNT, CDR2 YYREEE (reference sequence). Here the CDR3 DNA reads TGTGCCAGCAGCTTGGAGGTGAGAGAGGGCTATGGCTACACCTTC. Translating gives CASSLEVREGYGYTF.

CDR3 bases: TGCGCCAGCAGCTTGGCCGAGACTAGCGGGGCCAAGTATTTT. Protein sequence: CASSLAETSGAKYF. The chain combines TRBV5-1 with TRBJ2-3, with 11 bases aligning to TRBD2. Trimming cost V 0 bases and J 13 bases; bases outside gene matches: 7. The CDR3 sequence is 14 residues long. CDR1 is SGHRS, CDR2 YFSETQ, per germline.

This clone was counted only a few times. The gene calls are TRBV6-1 and TRBJ1-5; unclear D gene. The V gene's germline CDR1 is MNHNS and CDR2 SASEGT. Trimming pared 1 base from V and 11 bases from J, leaving 9 bases between. CDR3 length: 12 amino acids. The CDR3: CASSEVGVSQHF. The CDR3 bases are TGTGCCAGCAGTGAAGTCGGGGTGTCCCAGCATTTT.

The genes are TRBV3-1 (or the pseudogene TRBV3-2) and TRBJ1-2; 7 bases are a match to TRBD1. Germline CDR1 reads LGHDT; CDR2 reads YNNKEL (reference sequence). The CDR3 is 13 amino acids. V was pared by 1 base and J by 4 bases, with 0 bases of the junction left unmatched. The CDR3: CASSQAGGYGYTF. CDR3 coding DNA: TGTGCCAGCAGCCAAGCAGGGGGCTATGGCTACACCTTC.

This clone was seen only a few times. This chain links TRBV3-1 (or the pseudogene TRBV3-2) with TRBJ2-7, with D maybe TRBD2 (6 bases). CDR1 LGHDT and CDR2 YNNKEL come from the germline V gene (reference sequence). CDR3 length equals 13 residues. V lost 0 bases and J lost 5, with 8 bases in between. CDR3: CASSQDGGNEQYF. The CDR3 DNA sequence: TGTGCCAGCAGCCAAGATGGAGGGAACGAGCAGTACTTC.

The CDR3 region is CATPDRVEQYF. As DNA, the CDR3 is TGTGCCACCCCGGACAGGGTCGAGCAGTACTTC. The rearrangement uses TRBV6-4 and TRBJ2-7; TRBD1 agrees at 8 bases. Trimming cost V 10 bases and J 6 bases; bases outside gene matches: 5. The CDR3 length is 11 residues. Germline V gene data show CDR1 as MRHNA and CDR2 as SNTAGT.

The table lists this clone with a count of one. The V and J genes are TRBV4-1 and TRBJ1-6, with a possible D match to TRBD1 (5 bases). Germline CDR1 and CDR2: MGHRA and YSYEKL. V was cut by 5 bases and J by 8 bases, with 16 bases left in between. The CDR3 consists of 15 residues. CDR3 DNA: TGCGCCAGCAGCGCCAGGGAAGGCCGGGATTCACCCCTCCACTTT. It encodes CASSAREGRDSPLHF.